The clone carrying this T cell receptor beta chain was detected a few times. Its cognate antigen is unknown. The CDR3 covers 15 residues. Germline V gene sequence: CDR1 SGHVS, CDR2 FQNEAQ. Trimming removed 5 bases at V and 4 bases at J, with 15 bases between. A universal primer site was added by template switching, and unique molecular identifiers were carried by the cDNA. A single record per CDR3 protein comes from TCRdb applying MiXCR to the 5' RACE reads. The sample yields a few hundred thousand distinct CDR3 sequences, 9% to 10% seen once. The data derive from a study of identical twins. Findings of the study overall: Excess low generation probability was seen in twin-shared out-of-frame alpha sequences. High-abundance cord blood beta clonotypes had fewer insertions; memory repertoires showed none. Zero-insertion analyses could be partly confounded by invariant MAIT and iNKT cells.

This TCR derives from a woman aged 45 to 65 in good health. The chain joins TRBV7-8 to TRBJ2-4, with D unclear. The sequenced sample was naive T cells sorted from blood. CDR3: CASSKGPSPKNIQYF. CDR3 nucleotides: TGTGCCAGCAGCAAGGGCCCTTCGCCAAAAAACATTCAGTACTTC. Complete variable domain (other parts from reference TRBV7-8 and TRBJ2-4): GAGVSQSPRYKVAKRGQDVALRCDPISGHVSLFWYQQALGQGPEFLTYFQNEAQLDKSGLPSDRFFAERPEGSVSTLKIQRTQQEDSAVYLCASSKGPSPKNIQYFGAGTRLSVL.